What follows describes a single T cell receptor beta chain. Its specificity is unknown. This entry is derived from a study of shared clonotypes between healthy human individuals. Study outcomes and limitations: The represented genetic and exposure-history diversity was limited by the small number of donors. Exclusively blood specimens were collected; tissue repertoires likely differ. Some clonotypes were shared by all four sorted-subset donors, while others were not shared. The non-shared ones had lower generation probabilities than the shared ones.

Only in-frame clones appear in the TCRdb table, and some are missing; sequencing was by immunoSEQ multiplex PCR. There are about 1 million clones in the sample; about 74% occur only once, and approximately 1.5% lies in the top ten. Germline CDR1 reads SNHLY; CDR2 reads FYNNEI. This CDR3 has 12 amino acids. Trimming stripped 2 bases from V and 12 bases from J, with 10 bases between. This chain uses TRBV2 with TRBJ1-4; D is unclear. The sequencing sample was made of memory CD4+ T cells sorted from blood. Subset reported: CD45RA-negative fraction. The origin of this receptor is a man aged 18 to 29 in good health. CDR3 amino acids: CASSESAGELFF. CDR3 DNA sequence: TGTGCCAGCAGTGAATCGGCCGGGGAACTGTTTTTT.